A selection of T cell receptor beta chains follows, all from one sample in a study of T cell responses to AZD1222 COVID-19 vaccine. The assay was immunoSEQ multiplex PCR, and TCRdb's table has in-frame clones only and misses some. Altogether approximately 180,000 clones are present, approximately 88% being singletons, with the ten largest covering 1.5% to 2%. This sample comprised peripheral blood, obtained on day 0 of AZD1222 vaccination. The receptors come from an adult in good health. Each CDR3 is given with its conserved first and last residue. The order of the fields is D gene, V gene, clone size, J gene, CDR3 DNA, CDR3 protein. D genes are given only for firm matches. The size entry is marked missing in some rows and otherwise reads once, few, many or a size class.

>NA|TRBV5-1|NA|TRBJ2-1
TGCGCCAGCAGCTTGCCACCCACCGGGACCTACAATGAGCAGTTCTTC
CASSLPPTGTYNEQFF
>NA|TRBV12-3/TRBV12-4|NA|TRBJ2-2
TGTGCCACGAGAGGACAGCTCACCGGGGAGCTGTTTTTT
CATRGQLTGELFF
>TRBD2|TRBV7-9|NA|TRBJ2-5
TGTGCCAGCAGAGAAGGGGGACTAGCCGGAGAGACCCAGTACTTC
CASREGGLAGETQYF
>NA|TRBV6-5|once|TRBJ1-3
TGTGCCAGCAGTTACAACACTCGTAAGCCAGGAAACACCATATATTTT
CASSYNTRKPGNTIYF
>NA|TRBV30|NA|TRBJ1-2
TGTGCCTGGAGTCCCCTGCAGGGTCTCGCCTATGGCTACACCTTC
CAWSPLQGLAYGYTF
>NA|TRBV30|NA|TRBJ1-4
TGTGCCTGGAGTCCCGGACCGGGTTCAACTAATGAAAAACTGTTTTTT
CAWSPGPGSTNEKLFF
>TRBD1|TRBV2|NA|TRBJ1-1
TGTGCCAGCAGTGAATTTCCGGGACAGGGTGAAGCTTTCTTT
CASSEFPGQGEAFF
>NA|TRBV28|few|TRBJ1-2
TGTGCCAGCAGGAGCGTTTATGGCTACACCTTC
CASRSVYGYTF
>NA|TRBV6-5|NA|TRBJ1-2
TGTGCCAGCAGTTACGGCCAGGGGTATCAGGATGGCTACACCTTC
CASSYGQGYQDGYTF
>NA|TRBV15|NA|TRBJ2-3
TGTGCCACCAGCAGAGATCGGGCAGTCACAGATACGCAGTATTTT
CATSRDRAVTDTQYF
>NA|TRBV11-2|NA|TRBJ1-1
TGTGCCAGCAGCTTATTGACGAACACTGAAGCTTTCTTT
CASSLLTNTEAFF
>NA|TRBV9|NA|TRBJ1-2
TGTGCCAGCAGCAGAAACCAGGGTGAGGGCTACACCTTC
CASSRNQGEGYTF
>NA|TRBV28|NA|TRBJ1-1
TGTGCCAGCAGTTGGAGGGGTGAAGCTTTCTTT
CASSWRGEAFF
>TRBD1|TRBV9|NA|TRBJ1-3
TGTGCCAGCAGCGCAGGGACAGGGGCAAACACCATATATTTT
CASSAGTGANTIYF
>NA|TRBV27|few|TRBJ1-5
TGTGCCAGCAGTTTAACCGCCGGGCCCCAGCATTTT
CASSLTAGPQHF
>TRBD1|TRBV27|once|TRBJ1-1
TGTGCCAGCAGTTTAGATAGGAGGGGGCCTGTAGCTTTCTTT
CASSLDRRGPVAFF
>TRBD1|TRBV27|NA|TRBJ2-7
TGTGCCAGCAGTTTAGGTCAGGGGGTCAGCGAGCAGTACTTC
CASSLGQGVSEQYF
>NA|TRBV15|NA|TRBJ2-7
TGTGCCACCAGCAGAGATCAGAGACTCTTCGGGGGCTACGAGCAGTACTTC
CATSRDQRLFGGYEQYF
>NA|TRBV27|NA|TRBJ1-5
TGTGCCAGCAGTTTTGAGGGGGGCTCTAGCAATCAGCCCCAGCATTTT
CASSFEGGSSNQPQHF
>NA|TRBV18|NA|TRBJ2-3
TGTGCCAGCTCACAGATAGGACGTGCAGATACGCAGTATTTT
CASSQIGRADTQYF
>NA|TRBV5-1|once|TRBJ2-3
TGCGCCAGCAGCTACGGTTCGGGCACAGATACGCAGTATTTT
CASSYGSGTDTQYF
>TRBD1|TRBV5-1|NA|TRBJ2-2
TGCGCCAGCAGCGCGGGACAGGCCCTCACCGGGGAGCTGTTTTTT
CASSAGQALTGELFF
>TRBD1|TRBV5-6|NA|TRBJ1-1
TGTGCCAGCAGCATAGGGGACAGACCGAACACTGAAGCTTTCTTT
CASSIGDRPNTEAFF
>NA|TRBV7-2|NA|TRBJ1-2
TGTGCCAGCAGCTTATCAGGGGAGTATGGCTACACCTTC
CASSLSGEYGYTF
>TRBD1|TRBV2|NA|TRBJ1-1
TGTGCCACCAGGGGACAGGGCAACACTGAAGCTTTCTTT
CATRGQGNTEAFF
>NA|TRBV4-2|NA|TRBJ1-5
TGTGCCAGCAGCCAGGGGCGGGAATATCAGCCCCAGCATTTT
CASSQGREYQPQHF
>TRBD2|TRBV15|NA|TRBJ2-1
TGTGCCACCAGCCCGACTAGCGGGGTCTACAATGAGCAGTTCTTC
CATSPTSGVYNEQFF
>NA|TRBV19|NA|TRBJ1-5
TGTGCCAGTCGCAAACAGGGAAGGAATCAGCCCCAGCATTTT
CASRKQGRNQPQHF
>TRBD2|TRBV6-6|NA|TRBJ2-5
TGTGCCAGCTCGGGCCCTACTAGCGACCCAAGGACCCAGTACTTC
CASSGPTSDPRTQYF
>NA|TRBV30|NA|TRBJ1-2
TGTGCCTGGAGCGAAGTCGAGGCGGGTGGCTACACCTTC
CAWSEVEAGGYTF
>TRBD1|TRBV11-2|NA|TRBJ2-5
TGTGCCAGCAGCTTAGGGCGGCAGGGGGTCCAAGAGACCCAGTACTTC
CASSLGRQGVQETQYF
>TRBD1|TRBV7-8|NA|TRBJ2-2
TGTGCCGCCCGTACGACAGGGGGCCCGGGCGGGGAGCTGTTTTTT
CAARTTGGPGGELFF
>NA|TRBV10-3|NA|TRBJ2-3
TGTGCCATCAGTGATTCGGACAGCTTCACAGATACGCAGTATTTT
CAISDSDSFTDTQYF